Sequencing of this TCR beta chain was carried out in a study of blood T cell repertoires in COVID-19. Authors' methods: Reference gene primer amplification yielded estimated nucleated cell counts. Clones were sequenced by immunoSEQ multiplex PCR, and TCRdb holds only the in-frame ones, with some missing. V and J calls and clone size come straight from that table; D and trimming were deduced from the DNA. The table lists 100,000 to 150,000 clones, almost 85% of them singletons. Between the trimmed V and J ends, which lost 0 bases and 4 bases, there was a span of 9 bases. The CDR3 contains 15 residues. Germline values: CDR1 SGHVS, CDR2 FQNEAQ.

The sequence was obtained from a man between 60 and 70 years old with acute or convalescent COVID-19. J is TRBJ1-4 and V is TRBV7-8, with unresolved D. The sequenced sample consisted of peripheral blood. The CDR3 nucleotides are TGTGCCAGCAGCTTAGCGTCTGGCAGTAATGAAAAACTGTTTTTT. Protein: CASSLASGSNEKLFF.